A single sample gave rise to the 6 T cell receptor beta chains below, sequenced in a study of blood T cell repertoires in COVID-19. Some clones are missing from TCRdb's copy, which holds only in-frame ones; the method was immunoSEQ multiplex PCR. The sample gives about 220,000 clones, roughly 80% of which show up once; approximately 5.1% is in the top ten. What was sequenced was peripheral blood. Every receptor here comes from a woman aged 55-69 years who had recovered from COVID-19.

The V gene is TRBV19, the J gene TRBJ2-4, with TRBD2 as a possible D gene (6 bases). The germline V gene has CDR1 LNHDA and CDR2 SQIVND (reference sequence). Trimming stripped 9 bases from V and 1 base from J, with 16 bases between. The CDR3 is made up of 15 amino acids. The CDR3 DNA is TGTGCCAGCCATCCCGGGGCGGGGGCCAAAAACATTCAGTACTTC. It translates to CASHPGAGAKNIQYF.

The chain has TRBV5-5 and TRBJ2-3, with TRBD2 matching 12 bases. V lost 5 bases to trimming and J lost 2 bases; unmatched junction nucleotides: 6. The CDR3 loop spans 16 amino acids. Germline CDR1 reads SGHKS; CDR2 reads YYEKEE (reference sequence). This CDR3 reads CASRLTSGGYTDTQYF. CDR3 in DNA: TGTGCCAGCAGGCTGACTAGCGGGGGATACACAGATACGCAGTATTTT.

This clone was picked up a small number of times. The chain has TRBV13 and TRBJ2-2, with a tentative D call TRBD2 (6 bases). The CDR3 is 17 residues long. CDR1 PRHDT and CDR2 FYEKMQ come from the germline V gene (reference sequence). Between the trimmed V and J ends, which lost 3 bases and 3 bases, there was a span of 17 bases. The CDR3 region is CASSFELVRGDTGELFF. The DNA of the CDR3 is TGTGCCAGCAGCTTCGAGTTAGTGCGGGGCGACACCGGGGAGCTGTTTTTT. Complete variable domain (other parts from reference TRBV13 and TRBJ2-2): AAGVIQSPRHLIKEKRETATLKCYPIPRHDTVYWYQQGPGQDPQFLISFYEKMQSDKGSIPDRFSAQQFSDYHSELNMSSLELGDSALYFCASSFELVRGDTGELFFGEGSRLTVL.

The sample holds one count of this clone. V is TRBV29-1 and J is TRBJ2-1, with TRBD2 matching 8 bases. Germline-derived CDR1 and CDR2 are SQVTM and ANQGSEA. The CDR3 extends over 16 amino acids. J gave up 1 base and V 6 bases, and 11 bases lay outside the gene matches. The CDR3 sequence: CSVAFFGGASYNEQFF. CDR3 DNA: TGCAGCGTCGCCTTCTTCGGGGGGGCATCCTACAATGAGCAGTTCTTC.

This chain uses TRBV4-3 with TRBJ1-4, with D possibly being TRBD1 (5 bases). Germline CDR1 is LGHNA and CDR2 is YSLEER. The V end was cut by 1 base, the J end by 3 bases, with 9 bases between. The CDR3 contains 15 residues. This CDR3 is CASSQGQGANEKLFF. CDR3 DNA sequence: TGCGCCAGCAGCCAAGGGCAGGGCGCTAATGAAAAACTGTTTTTT.

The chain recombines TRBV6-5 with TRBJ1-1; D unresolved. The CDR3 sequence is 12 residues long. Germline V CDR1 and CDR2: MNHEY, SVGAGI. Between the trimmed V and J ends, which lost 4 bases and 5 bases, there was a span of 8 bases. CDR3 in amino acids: CASSSSPTEAFF. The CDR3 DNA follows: TGTGCCAGCAGTTCTAGCCCTACTGAAGCTTTCTTT.